Included here is one TCR beta chain sequence, with context. The data belong to a study of blood T cell repertoires in COVID-19. Study information: Italy, Spain and the United States were the sources of the convalescent and acute COVID-19 samples. From T cells, B-cell-depleted T cells, or PBMCs came the material, which was cDNA or gDNA.

Original methodology: Reference gene primer amplification gave estimated nucleated cell counts. Method: immunoSEQ multiplex PCR; TCRdb's copy keeps in-frame clones and lacks some. V and J calls and clone size follow that table, whereas D and trimming were derived from the DNA. The data contain 90,000 or so clones, about 88% of them singletons. Trimming at V came to 5 bases and at J to 4 bases, leaving 9 bases not matched to a gene. The CDR3 sequence is 16 residues long. Per germline, CDR1 SGHTA and CDR2 FQGNSA. The chain couples TRBV7-2 to TRBJ1-2; TRBD1 aligns across 11 bases. Sequences were obtained from peripheral blood. This receptor was obtained from a woman older than 75 with active COVID-19. This CDR3 reads CASSLLRDRGSYGYTF. The CDR3 DNA reads TGTGCCAGCAGCCTCTTAAGGGACAGGGGGAGCTATGGCTACACCTTC.